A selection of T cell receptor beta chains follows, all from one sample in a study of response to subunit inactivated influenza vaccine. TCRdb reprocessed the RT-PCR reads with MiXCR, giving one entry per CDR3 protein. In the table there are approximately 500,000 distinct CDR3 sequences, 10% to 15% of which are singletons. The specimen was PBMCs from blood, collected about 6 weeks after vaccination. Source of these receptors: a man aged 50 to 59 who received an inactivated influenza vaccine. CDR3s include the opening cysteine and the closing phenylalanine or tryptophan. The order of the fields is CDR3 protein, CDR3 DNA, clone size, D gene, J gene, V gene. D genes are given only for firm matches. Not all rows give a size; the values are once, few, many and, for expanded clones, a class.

CDR3aa: CASSLQGPGTEAFF
CDR3nt: TGTGCCAGCAGCTTACAGGGGCCTGGCACTGAAGCTTTCTTT
abundance: few
d_gene: NA
j_gene: TRBJ1-1
v_gene: TRBV7-2

CDR3aa: CSARDFTSGDEQFF
CDR3nt: TGCAGTGCTAGAGATTTCACTAGCGGCGACGAGCAGTTCTTC
abundance: NA
d_gene: TRBD2
j_gene: TRBJ2-1
v_gene: TRBV20-1

CDR3aa: CASSLVTGGYNEQFF
CDR3nt: TGTGCCAGCAGCTTGGTGACAGGGGGTTACAATGAGCAGTTCTTC
abundance: NA
d_gene: TRBD1
j_gene: TRBJ2-1
v_gene: TRBV5-4

CDR3aa: CAIREPGQGSYEQYF
CDR3nt: TGTGCCATCCGAGAACCGGGACAGGGTTCCTACGAGCAGTACTTC
abundance: many
d_gene: TRBD1
j_gene: TRBJ2-7
v_gene: TRBV10-3

CDR3aa: CASSPRRASVTDTQYF
CDR3nt: TGTGCCAGCAGCCCCCGGAGGGCTAGCGTTACAGATACGCAGTATTTT
abundance: NA
d_gene: NA
j_gene: TRBJ2-3
v_gene: TRBV9

CDR3aa: CASSLSSGALNEQFF
CDR3nt: TGTGCCAGCAGCCTCTCTAGCGGGGCACTCAATGAGCAGTTCTTC
abundance: few
d_gene: TRBD2
j_gene: TRBJ2-1
v_gene: TRBV9

CDR3aa: CSARQGAMNTEAFF
CDR3nt: TGCAGTGCCAGACAGGGGGCCATGAACACTGAAGCTTTCTTT
abundance: NA
d_gene: TRBD1
j_gene: TRBJ1-1
v_gene: TRBV20-1

CDR3aa: CASSRSRGQLIATEAFF
CDR3nt: TGTGCCAGCAGCCGCTCGAGAGGGCAGCTAATAGCCACTGAAGCTTTCTTT
abundance: many
d_gene: NA
j_gene: TRBJ1-1
v_gene: TRBV7-6

CDR3aa: CSASRTGLDYGYTF
CDR3nt: TGCAGTGCTAGTCGAACAGGGTTGGACTATGGCTACACCTTC
abundance: many
d_gene: NA
j_gene: TRBJ1-2
v_gene: TRBV20-1

CDR3aa: CASSANPSSAVYEQYF
CDR3nt: TGTGCCAGCAGCGCCAATCCTTCTAGCGCGGTCTACGAGCAGTACTTC
abundance: NA
d_gene: NA
j_gene: TRBJ2-7
v_gene: TRBV9

CDR3aa: CASSRQYAVGSGNTIYF
CDR3nt: TGCGCCAGCAGCCGACAGTATGCTGTGGGCTCTGGAAACACCATATATTTT
abundance: few
d_gene: NA
j_gene: TRBJ1-3
v_gene: TRBV4-3